The next 24 T cell receptor beta chains were all read from a single sample in a study of T cell responses to AZD1222 COVID-19 vaccine listed by TCRdb under 2021. Per the publication, the time point label means: baseline before first vaccination. Receptor libraries were prepared by the immunoSEQ multiplex PCR assay. TCRdb took over this immuneACCESS table, retaining in-frame rearrangements with V and J assigned. Such tables are incomplete; in checked studies, under half of the missing clones stem from an unresolved V gene, and the remainder is unexplained. Here the sample has approximately 100,000 clones; less than 90% occur a single time. The ten biggest clones cover 16% of the sample. The source was peripheral blood, collected on day 0 of AZD1222 vaccination. These receptors were obtained from an adult in good health.

The chain joins TRBV19 to TRBJ2-7; the D gene could be TRBD1 or TRBD2 (5 bases each). The V end lost 6 bases, the J end lost 3 bases, and 15 bases lay between the germline ends. This CDR3 has 14 residues. Looked up from germline, CDR1 is LNHDA and CDR2 is SQIVND (reference sequence). CDR3 sequence (DNA): TGTGCCAGTAGAAGGGGACCGACTGGCTACGAGCAGTACTTC. Translation: CASRRGPTGYEQYF.

This clone was detected only once. This chain uses TRBV7-8 with TRBJ1-1; no reliable D call. CDR1 SGHVS and CDR2 FQNEAQ come from the germline V gene. The CDR3 spans 17 residues. Trimming shortened V by 5 bases and J by 0 bases, and 19 bases separated the two germline ends. CDR3 sequence: CASSPQQPVGMNTEAFF. The CDR3 DNA reads TGTGCCAGCAGCCCACAACAGCCCGTTGGAATGAACACTGAAGCTTTCTTT.

V usage is TRBV29-1 and J usage is TRBJ1-1; D may be TRBD1 (5 bases). V dropped 5 bases and J dropped 4 bases, with 11 bases sitting between them. Germline V gives CDR1 SQVTM, CDR2 ANQGSEA. The CDR3 contains 12 residues. For the CDR3, the DNA is TGCAGCGTTCTTCAAACAGGCACTGAAGCTTTCTTT. It is translated as CSVLQTGTEAFF.

This rearrangement joins TRBV5-1 to TRBJ2-3; D is unresolved. V shed 4 bases and J shed 2 bases, with 8 bases lying between them. The CDR3 has 13 residues. The V gene's germline CDR1 is SGHRS and CDR2 YFSETQ. The CDR3 protein is CASSERITDTQYF. The CDR3 coding sequence is TGCGCCAGCAGCGAAAGGATCACAGATACGCAGTATTTT. The variable domain in full, completed from reference TRBV5-1 and TRBJ2-3, reads KAGVTQTPRYLIKTRGQQVTLSCSPISGHRSVSWYQQTPGQGLQFLFEYFSETQRNKGNFPGRFSGRQFSNSRSEMNVSTLELGDSALYLCASSERITDTQYFGPGTRLTVL.

Only one count was recorded for this clone. The rearrangement joins TRBV18 to TRBJ2-7; 8 bases align to TRBD1. V was clipped by 3 bases and J by 5 bases; unmatched bases: 3. The length of the CDR3 is 13 residues. In germline, CDR1 is KGHSH, CDR2 LQKENI. The CDR3 loop is CASSPRQGHEQYF. The CDR3 DNA is TGTGCCAGCTCACCGCGACAGGGGCACGAGCAGTACTTC.

V and J are TRBV24-1 and TRBJ2-1; 11 nucleotides align to TRBD2. The J segment lost 9 bases and the V segment lost 5 bases, leaving 5 bases of the junction unmatched. Germline CDR1 KGHDR, CDR2 SFDVKD. The CDR3 extends over 14 amino acids. The CDR3 nucleotides are TGTGCCACCAGTGGTGCCGGGACTAGCGGTGAGCAGTTCTTC. It encodes CATSGAGTSGEQFF.

The V gene is TRBV5-4, the J gene TRBJ2-1, with D tentatively TRBD1 or TRBD2 (5 bases each). The V and J ends lost 1 base and 4 bases respectively, with 12 bases between them. The CDR3 extends over 15 amino acids. Germline CDR1 reads SGHNT; CDR2 reads YYREEE (reference sequence). CDR3: CASSLRQGDYNEQFF. As DNA, the CDR3 is TGTGCCAGCAGCTTGCGCCAGGGAGATTACAATGAGCAGTTCTTC.

The rearrangement uses TRBV29-1 and TRBJ2-5, with 9 nucleotides matching TRBD1. Trimming cost V 4 bases and J 4 bases; bases outside gene matches: 10. The CDR3 runs to 15 residues. Germline CDR1 is SQVTM and CDR2 is ANQGSEA. As DNA, the CDR3 is TGCAGCGTTGCAAGGGGACAGGGTAATTTAGAGACCCAGTACTTC. Translated: CSVARGQGNLETQYF.

The chain carries TRBV7-9 and TRBJ2-2; TRBD1 aligns across 9 bases. Per germline, CDR1 SEHNR and CDR2 FQNEAQ (reference sequence). The junction had 8 bases not matched to a gene; V was cut back by 3 bases and J by 6 bases. The CDR3 is 16 residues long. CDR3: CASSFPQGASAGELFF. In DNA form, the CDR3 reads TGTGCCAGCAGCTTCCCACAGGGGGCAAGTGCCGGGGAGCTGTTTTTT.

This clone has just a few counts. The chain joins TRBV6-2 or TRBV6-3 to TRBJ2-6; no definite D call. CDR3 length: 17 residues. Trimming stripped 0 bases from V and 0 bases from J, with 9 bases between. From germline, CDR1 is MNHEY and CDR2 SVGEGT. The CDR3 DNA is TGTGCCAGCAGTTACTCTGTCTATGACTCTGGGGCCAACGTCCTGACTTTC. This translates into CASSYSVYDSGANVLTF.

Of note for this clone: This CDR3 is also generated by other DNA sequences in the sample. The gene calls are TRBV5-1 and TRBJ1-6; TRBD1 might be the D (6 bases). Looked up from germline, CDR1 is SGHRS and CDR2 is YFSETQ. The V gene lost 4 bases and the J gene lost 4 bases, with 9 bases spanning the gap. This CDR3 comprises 14 residues. The DNA of the CDR3 is TGCGCCAGCAGCGCACAGGGATATAATTCACCCCTCCACTTT. Protein product: CASSAQGYNSPLHF. The variable domain in full, completed from reference TRBV5-1 and TRBJ1-6, reads KAGVTQTPRYLIKTRGQQVTLSCSPISGHRSVSWYQQTPGQGLQFLFEYFSETQRNKGNFPGRFSGRQFSNSRSEMNVSTLELGDSALYLCASSAQGYNSPLHFGNGTRLTVT.

The sample holds one count of this clone. The CDR3 loop reads CASSSSQGAMNTEAFF. The CDR3 bases are TGTGCCAGCAGCTCCTCACAGGGGGCGATGAACACTGAAGCTTTCTTT. The V gene is TRBV7-9, the J gene TRBJ1-1; TRBD1 aligns across 9 bases. This CDR3 spans 16 amino acids. With V trimmed by 4 bases and J by 0 bases, 6 bases remained unmatched. Per germline, CDR1 SEHNR and CDR2 FQNEAQ (reference sequence).

The genes are TRBV19 and TRBJ1-1; D might be TRBD1 (5 bases). V was pared by 11 bases and J by 6 bases, with 19 bases between. The germline V gene has CDR1 LNHDA and CDR2 SQIVND (reference sequence). The CDR3 has 13 amino acids. This CDR3 is CASRGGGSAEAFF. CDR3 nucleotide sequence: TGTGCCTCTCGGGGGGGAGGGAGCGCTGAAGCTTTCTTT.

The V and J genes are TRBV2 and TRBJ1-5; D uncertain. Trimming shortened V by 7 bases and J by 10 bases, and 14 bases separated the two germline ends. The length of the CDR3 is 12 residues. CDR1 is SNHLY, CDR2 FYNNEI, per germline. This CDR3 reads CASTPGISPQHF. DNA of the CDR3: TGTGCCAGCACGCCTGGAATCAGCCCCCAGCATTTT.

This sequence joins TRBV5-6 and TRBJ2-7; D unresolved. V was pared by 0 bases and J by 0 bases, with 7 bases between. There are 14 residues in the CDR3. Per germline, CDR1 SGHDT and CDR2 YYEEEE. CDR3 bases: TGTGCCAGCAGCTTGGCGGGTAGCTCCTACGAGCAGTACTTC. Translation gives CASSLAGSSYEQYF.

The chain carries TRBV27 and TRBJ2-7, with TRBD1 matching over 10 bases. CDR1 MNHEY and CDR2 SMNVEV come from the germline V gene (reference sequence). The trim removed 1 base at V and 3 bases at J, leaving 3 bases unmatched. The CDR3 is made up of 15 amino acids. CDR3 protein: CASSLWDRGGYEQYF. CDR3 in DNA: TGTGCCAGCAGTTTATGGGACAGGGGAGGCTACGAGCAGTACTTC.

J is TRBJ1-6 and V is TRBV5-1, with unresolved D. CDR1 is SGHRS and CDR2 is YFSETQ in the germline V gene. The CDR3 contains 15 residues. The V end was cut by 0 bases, the J end by 3 bases, with 7 bases between. In DNA form, the CDR3 reads TGCGCCAGCAGCTTGGGGACCGTCTATAATTCACCCCTCCACTTT. Encoded protein: CASSLGTVYNSPLHF.

The genes are TRBV19 and TRBJ2-5; 7 bases match TRBD2. The CDR3 covers 14 residues. V dropped 4 bases and J dropped 1; count of bases not matched to a gene: 3. CDR1 and CDR2 from the germline V gene are LNHDA and SQIVND (reference sequence). The CDR3 protein is CASSNGGFQETQYF. DNA for the CDR3: TGTGCCAGTAGTAACGGGGGGTTCCAAGAGACCCAGTACTTC.

Comments on this clone: Additional DNA sequences in this sample encode the identical CDR3. The chain carries TRBV24-1 and TRBJ2-2; D might be TRBD1 (6 bases). The CDR3 runs 16 residues. The germline gives CDR1 KGHDR, CDR2 SFDVKD. Deletions cut 3 bases from V and 0 bases from J, with 10 bases between. CDR3 DNA: TGTGCCACCAGTGATACGGACAGCACGAACACCGGGGAGCTGTTTTTT. This gives the protein CATSDTDSTNTGELFF.

The V call is TRBV11-3, the J call TRBJ1-2; D may be TRBD1 (6 bases). The CDR3 contains 15 residues. The V gene's germline CDR1 is SGHNT and CDR2 YENEEA. The germline V and J ends were trimmed by 5 bases and 4 bases, with 17 bases remaining between them. This CDR3 reads CASSRGGAPPYGYTF. The CDR3 bases are TGTGCCAGCAGCCGAGGGGGGGCGCCGCCCTATGGCTACACCTTC.

The CDR3: CASSTNPQENYGYTF. As DNA, the CDR3 is TGCGCCAGCAGCACGAATCCACAGGAGAACTATGGCTACACCTTC. The V and J genes are TRBV5-1 and TRBJ1-2, with TRBD1 as a possible D gene (5 bases). The V end lost 4 bases, the J end lost 2 bases, and 15 bases lay between the germline ends. CDR1 is SGHRS, CDR2 YFSETQ, per germline. The CDR3 has 15 amino acids.

The rearrangement uses TRBV5-5 and TRBJ1-4, with 10 bases aligning to TRBD1. J gave up 0 bases and V 4 bases, and 3 bases lay outside the gene matches. Germline values: CDR1 SGHKS, CDR2 YYEKEE (reference sequence). The CDR3 is 16 residues long. The CDR3 bases are TGTGCCAGCAGCCGGGGACAGGGGACAACTAATGAAAAACTGTTTTTT. Amino acids: CASSRGQGTTNEKLFF.

The rearrangement joins TRBV4-1 to TRBJ1-1; weak D call: TRBD1 (6 bases). Germline CDR1 reads MGHRA; CDR2 reads YSYEKL. This CDR3 contains 15 residues. Trimming removed 0 bases from V and 7 bases from J, with 15 bases in between. CDR3 DNA: TGCGCCAGCAGCCAAGATCCCGTCAGGGGTGATGAAGCTTTCTTT. This translates into CASSQDPVRGDEAFF.

The chain carries TRBV10-3 and TRBJ2-6; tentatively, D is TRBD2 (5 bases). Per germline, CDR1 ENHRY and CDR2 SYGVKD. Trimming cost V 8 bases and J 0 bases, with 8 bases left between them. The CDR3 is 14 amino acids. The CDR3 region is CAISGGSGANVLTF. As DNA, the CDR3 is TGTGCCATCTCTGGAGGCTCTGGGGCCAACGTCCTGACTTTC.